Listed here are 26 T cell receptor beta chains from one sample, sequenced in a study of blood T cells in healthy people across ages. Primed by a sample-barcoded 5' primer and a J-beta primer mix, a second PCR proceeded for 7 to 11 cycles. TCRdb re-called the 5' RACE reads with MiXCR, one entry per CDR3 protein. This sample has over 1,500,000 distinct CDR3 sequences, with less than 50% found just once. Sequenced: blood. The origin of the receptors is a woman between 40 and 55 years old in good health.

This chain joins TRBV7-2 and TRBJ2-1, with TRBD2 matching over 8 bases. Germline CDR1 and CDR2: SGHTA and FQGNSA. V shed 4 bases and J 8 bases; nucleotides not matched to a gene: 10. The CDR3 sequence is 15 residues long. DNA of the CDR3: TGTGCCAGCAGCTCCCATGGACTAGCTTCCCATGAGCAGTTCTTC. Protein: CASSSHGLASHEQFF. Complete variable domain (other parts from reference TRBV7-2 and TRBJ2-1): GAGVSQSPSNKVTEKGKDVELRCDPISGHTALYWYRQSLGQGLEFLIYFQGNSAPDKSGLPSDRFSAERTGGSVSTLTIQRTQQEDSAVYLCASSSHGLASHEQFFGPGTRLTVL.

The rearrangement links TRBV2 to TRBJ2-7; D may be TRBD1 or TRBD2 (5 bases each). The V end lost 8 bases, the J end lost 2 bases, and 13 bases lay between the germline ends. The CDR3 has 13 residues. Germline V gene sequence: CDR1 SNHLY, CDR2 FYNNEI. The CDR3 is CASARGFTYEQYF. CDR3 nucleotides: TGTGCCAGCGCTCGGGGCTTCACCTACGAGCAGTACTTC.

V usage is TRBV20-1 and J usage is TRBJ2-5; 7 bases agree with TRBD2. Germline lookup yields CDR1 DFQATT and CDR2 SNEGSKA (reference sequence). The J segment lost 11 bases and the V segment lost 8 bases, leaving 20 bases of the junction unmatched. The CDR3 loop spans 14 amino acids. CDR3: CSHHLRLASYEQYF. CDR3 DNA: TGCAGTCACCACCTCAGACTAGCTAGCTATGAGCAGTACTTC.

Worth noting for this clonotype: A read error may account for a junction end that differs from germline. The gene calls are TRBV7-7 and TRBJ2-3; weak D call: TRBD2 (6 bases). The CDR3 has 18 residues. From germline, CDR1 is SSHAT and CDR2 FNYEAQ (reference sequence). CDR3 residues: CASSLSAGTRTSTDTQYF. The CDR3 DNA is TGTGCTAGCAGCTTATCAGCGGGCACGCGAACTAGCACAGATACGCAGTATTTT.

With regard to this clonotype: This may stem from a read error, because a much larger clone lies one nucleotide away. The chain uses TRBV20-1 and TRBJ2-3; TRBD2 matches at 7 bases. The CDR3 extends over 14 amino acids. Per germline, CDR1 DFQATT and CDR2 SNEGSKA (reference sequence). In DNA form, the CDR3 reads TGCAGCCCCCCCCCGGCGGGGGTGACAGATACGCAGTATTTT. As protein: CSPPPAGVTDTQYF.

This chain links TRBV28 with TRBJ2-7, with TRBD1 identical over 10 bases. The J call is uncertain, as TRBJ2-5 better fits the DNA end. Looked up from germline, CDR1 is MDHEN and CDR2 is SYDVKM. The CDR3 covers 15 residues. CDR3 sequence: CASSLRTGGFKTQYF. CDR3 in DNA: TGTGCCAGCAGTCTCAGGACAGGGGGTTTTAAGACCCAGTACTTC.

This clonotype was counted only a few times. V is TRBV7-2 and J is TRBJ2-7; D is unresolved. The CDR3 length is 13 residues. Trimming shortened V by 0 bases and J by 2 bases, and 5 bases separated the two germline ends. Germline CDR1 and CDR2: SGHTA and FQGNSA. CDR3 nucleotides: TGTGCCAGCAGCTTAGCCGTCCCCTACGAGCAGTACTTC. Its protein product is CASSLAVPYEQYF.

The chain combines TRBV5-1 with TRBJ2-5; 7 bases match TRBD1. V gave up 2 bases and J gave up 5 bases; unmatched junction bases: 9. In germline, CDR1 is SGHRS, CDR2 YFSETQ. The CDR3 extends over 15 amino acids. Written as DNA, the CDR3 is TGCGCCAGCAGCTTCTACCACAGGGGAGAGGAGACCCAGTACTTC. As protein: CASSFYHRGEETQYF. The whole variable domain, filled in from reference TRBV5-1 and TRBJ2-5, reads KAGVTQTPRYLIKTRGQQVTLSCSPISGHRSVSWYQQTPGQGLQFLFEYFSETQRNKGNFPGRFSGRQFSNSRSEMNVSTLELGDSALYLCASSFYHRGEETQYFGPGTRLLVL.

This clonotype was seen a handful of times. The V call is TRBV4-1, the J call TRBJ2-7, with 8 positions matching TRBD2. The CDR3 is 17 amino acids. CDR1 is MGHRA, CDR2 YSYEKL, per germline. V was clipped by 3 bases and J by 3 bases; unmatched bases: 13. CDR3 region: CASSQGFGGGTNYEQYF. In nucleotides, the CDR3 is TGCGCCAGCAGCCAGGGGTTTGGCGGGGGGACGAACTACGAGCAGTACTTC.

The chain combines TRBV7-2 with TRBJ2-7, with 12 bases aligning to TRBD2. The length of the CDR3 is 15 residues. Germline loops: CDR1 SGHTA, CDR2 FQGNSA. V gave up 4 bases and J gave up 12 bases; unmatched junction bases: 13. This CDR3 is CASSSRLAGASRAYF. CDR3 in DNA: TGTGCCAGCAGCTCCCGACTAGCGGGGGCCTCCCGGGCGTACTTC. The whole variable domain, remainder taken from reference TRBV7-2 and TRBJ2-7, is GAGVSQSPSNKVTEKGKDVELRCDPISGHTALYWYRQSLGQGLEFLIYFQGNSAPDKSGLPSDRFSAERTGGSVSTLTIQRTQQEDSAVYLCASSSRLAGASRAYFGPGTRLTVT.

The J gene is TRBJ1-2, the V gene TRBV29-1; 10 bases are shared with TRBD1. Germline V gene lookup returns CDR1 SQVTM and CDR2 ANQGSEA. The ends lost 3 bases at V and 2 bases at J; junction bases unmatched: 9. The CDR3 spans 16 residues. The CDR3 reads CSVETDRGSLNYGYTF. CDR3 DNA sequence: TGCAGCGTTGAGACGGACAGGGGGAGCCTGAACTATGGCTACACCTTC.

The chain recombines TRBV29-1 with TRBJ2-5; the D gene is possibly TRBD1 (6 bases). CDR1 and CDR2 (germline): SQVTM, ANQGSEA. This CDR3 region has 15 residues. The chain's CDR3 is CSYKGVRENQETQYF. The CDR3 DNA reads TGCTCCTATAAGGGGGTCAGGGAGAATCAAGAGACCCAGTACTTC.

The sample holds a few counts of this clonotype. J is TRBJ2-3 and V is TRBV5-1; D is uncertain. Looked up from germline, CDR1 is SGHRS and CDR2 is YFSETQ. The CDR3 spans 15 residues. Trimming took off 2 bases at V and 4 bases at J, with 14 bases between the two ends. The CDR3 nucleotides read TGCGCCAGCAGCTTTACGGTAGCTGCCTCAGATACGCAGTATTTT. Amino acid sequence: CASSFTVAASDTQYF.

This clonotype was detected only a few times. The J gene is TRBJ1-5, the V gene TRBV4-1; a possible D gene is TRBD1 (5 bases). Germline V lookup: CDR1 MGHRA, CDR2 YSYEKL. The CDR3 contains 15 residues. Trimming took off 0 bases at V and 6 bases at J, with 12 bases between the two ends. The CDR3: CASSQDGGGGQPQHF. The CDR3 DNA sequence: TGCGCCAGCAGCCAAGATGGGGGGGGAGGTCAGCCCCAGCATTTT.

The chain employs TRBV12-3 or TRBV12-4 and TRBJ1-5; a weak D match, TRBD1 (5 bases). V shed 8 bases and J shed 2 bases, with 22 bases lying between them. CDR3 length: 17 residues. The CDR3 reads CASSPWSGTVGNQPQHF. The CDR3, as DNA: TGTGCCAGCTCTCCTTGGTCGGGGACGGTGGGCAATCAGCCCCAGCATTTT.

The chain has TRBV20-1 and TRBJ2-7; D perhaps matches TRBD1 (5 bases). Per the germline V gene, CDR1 is DFQATT and CDR2 is SNEGSKA (reference sequence). The germline V and J ends were trimmed by 1 base and 3 bases, with 10 bases remaining between them. The CDR3 runs to 13 residues. Here the CDR3 reads CSARVLQGYEQYF. The CDR3 region has the DNA TGCAGTGCTAGAGTCCTCCAGGGCTACGAGCAGTACTTC.

The V and J genes are TRBV27 and TRBJ2-3, with TRBD2 matching 10 bases. The CDR3 spans 13 residues. V was pared by 6 bases and J by 10 bases, with 7 bases of the junction left unmatched. Germline CDR1 and CDR2: MNHEY and SMNVEV (reference sequence). DNA of the CDR3: TGTGCCAGCAGGGGGATAGCGGGGGGACCGCAGTATTTT. It codes for CASRGIAGGPQYF.

Comments on this clonotype: The junction and the germline gene differ at one end; a read error may be behind it. The rearrangement uses TRBV4-3 and TRBJ2-2, with D maybe TRBD2 (5 bases). CDR1 and CDR2 (germline): LGHNA, YSLEER. The CDR3 totals 15 residues. The CDR3 here is CTSSQRAANTGELFF. CDR3 coding DNA: TGCACCAGCAGCCAGAGGGCAGCGAACACCGGGGAGCTGTTTTTT.

V is TRBV19 and J is TRBJ2-3; 9 bases align to TRBD2. V was pared by 5 bases and J by 4 bases, with 4 bases of the junction left unmatched. This CDR3 region has 14 residues. The germline gives CDR1 LNHDA, CDR2 SQIVND (reference sequence). DNA for the CDR3: TGTGCCAGTAGTGTGATAGCGGGGGCAGATACGCAGTATTTT. Amino acids: CASSVIAGADTQYF.

This clonotype was counted a few times. The V gene is TRBV7-2, the J gene TRBJ2-2; D may be TRBD2 (5 bases). Germline CDR1 reads SGHTA; CDR2 reads FQGNSA. The CDR3 spans 16 residues. V lost 8 bases, J lost 0 bases, and 16 bases lay in between. The CDR3 here is CASQKGTGTNTGELFF. The CDR3 nucleotides are TGTGCCAGCCAGAAAGGCACCGGGACGAACACCGGGGAGCTGTTTTTT.

The rearrangement joins TRBV7-9 to TRBJ2-3; 10 nucleotides match TRBD2. Per germline, CDR1 SEHNR and CDR2 FQNEAQ (reference sequence). The J segment lost 3 bases and the V segment lost 7 bases, leaving 16 bases of the junction unmatched. The CDR3 has 18 amino acids. CDR3 DNA: TGTGCCAGCACCCATTTAGAGCGGGGGGGCGAGAGGACAGATACGCAGTATTTT. Translated, it gives CASTHLERGGERTDTQYF.

This clonotype was found a few times. This chain's CDR3 is CSARLAGETYNEQFF. DNA of the CDR3: TGCAGCGCTCGTTTAGCGGGGGAGACCTACAATGAGCAGTTCTTC. The J gene is TRBJ2-1, the V gene TRBV29-1; TRBD2 agrees at 9 bases. Germline CDR1 and CDR2: SQVTM and ANQGSEA. The length of the CDR3 is 15 residues. V shed 7 bases and J 2 bases; nucleotides not matched to a gene: 9.

This clonotype has only a few counts. CDR3 DNA sequence: TGCAGCGTTCGACAGGGTACCTACGAGCAGTACTTC. Translated: CSVRQGTYEQYF. V usage is TRBV29-1 and J usage is TRBJ2-7; TRBD1 agrees at 7 bases. Per germline, CDR1 SQVTM and CDR2 ANQGSEA. This CDR3 has 12 amino acids. V trimming: 5 bases; J trimming: 2 bases; junction bases outside the gene matches: 3.

This chain uses TRBV20-1 with TRBJ1-6, with a tentative D call TRBD1 (5 bases). Germline V gene sequence: CDR1 DFQATT, CDR2 SNEGSKA (reference sequence). Trimming removed 2 bases at V and 4 bases at J, with 12 bases between. This CDR3 has 15 amino acids. The CDR3 coding sequence is TGCAGTGCTAGACCCGGGACGGGATATAATTCACCCCTCCACTTT. Its translation is CSARPGTGYNSPLHF.

The chain's CDR3 is CASSSAWGTRPEAFF. In DNA, the CDR3 is TGTGCCAGTAGTAGCGCGTGGGGGACGAGGCCTGAAGCTTTCTTT. The chain employs TRBV19 and TRBJ1-1; the D gene is possibly TRBD1 (5 bases). V gave up 4 bases and J gave up 6 bases, with 18 bases separating them. CDR3 length: 15 amino acids. The germline CDR1 and CDR2 sequences are LNHDA and SQIVND (reference sequence). Full variable domain (rest looked up from reference TRBV19 and TRBJ1-1): DGGITQSPKYLFRKEGQNVTLSCEQNLNHDAMYWYRQDPGQGLRLIYYSQIVNDFQKGDIAEGYSVSREKKESFPLTVTSAQKNPTAFYLCASSSAWGTRPEAFFGQGTRLTVV.

Only a few counts were recorded for this clonotype. The chain has TRBV4-2 and TRBJ1-4; D call uncertain. Germline V gene sequence: CDR1 LGHNA, CDR2 YNFKEQ. The CDR3 is made up of 17 amino acids. The V end lost 1 base, the J end lost 2 bases, and 14 bases lay between the germline ends. CDR3 nucleotides: TGTGCCAGCAGCCAAGGTGAAGGGCAAGCCACTAATGAAAAACTGTTTTTT. Translation gives CASSQGEGQATNEKLFF.